The 29 T cell receptor beta chains below come from one sample, sequenced in a study of T cell changes during pregnancy in multiple sclerosis. Profiling relied on immunoSEQ multiplex PCR, and the TCRdb table lists in-frame clones only, not all of them. The sample contains some 56,000 clones, roughly 92% of which appear only once. Specimen: peripheral blood, collected in the third trimester of pregnancy. The receptors come from a female donor in good health, enrolled as a control in a pregnancy study.

The chain couples TRBV5-1 to TRBJ2-1; 10 nucleotides align to TRBD2. This CDR3 contains 17 residues. The germline gives CDR1 SGHRS, CDR2 YFSETQ. The V and J ends lost 1 base and 6 bases, in that order; junction bases with no gene match: 10. The CDR3 region has the DNA TGCGCCAGCAGCTTGAGGCCTAGCGGGGGCGAGAGCAATGAGCAGTTCTTC. Translation: CASSLRPSGGESNEQFF.

V usage is TRBV7-2 and J usage is TRBJ2-7; 12 bases line up with TRBD1. V was clipped by 1 base and J by 2 bases; unmatched bases: 3. Germline-derived CDR1 and CDR2 are SGHTA and FQGNSA. The CDR3 covers 16 residues. CDR3: CASSLVGTGGTYEQYF. CDR3 DNA: TGTGCCAGCAGCTTAGTCGGGACAGGGGGCACCTACGAGCAGTACTTC.

The J gene is TRBJ1-1, the V gene TRBV5-1; possibly TRBD1 for D (6 bases). Between the trimmed V and J ends, which lost 0 bases and 1 base, there was a span of 10 bases. Looked up from germline, CDR1 is SGHRS and CDR2 is YFSETQ. The CDR3 is 15 amino acids. The CDR3 DNA reads as TGCGCCAGCAGCTTGGTACCAGGGGCGAACACTGAAGCTTTCTTT. Translation gives CASSLVPGANTEAFF.

The chain recombines TRBV18 with TRBJ1-6; D call uncertain. The CDR3 is made up of 16 amino acids. The germline V gene encodes CDR1 KGHSH and CDR2 LQKENI. Trimming cost V 2 bases and J 4 bases, with 12 bases left between them. CDR3: CASSPVRAGYNSPLHF. As DNA, the CDR3 is TGTGCCAGCTCACCAGTTCGAGCAGGTTATAATTCACCCCTCCACTTT.

J is TRBJ2-1 and V is TRBV19; D might be TRBD2 (6 bases). The CDR3 spans 16 residues. The V and J ends lost 1 base and 0 bases respectively, with 10 bases between them. Germline V lookup: CDR1 LNHDA, CDR2 SQIVND (reference sequence). CDR3 region: CASSIVTGSSYNEQFF. DNA of the CDR3: TGTGCCAGTAGTATAGTGACCGGGAGCTCCTACAATGAGCAGTTCTTC.

This clone was counted a single time. This chain uses TRBV28 with TRBJ1-1, with D uncertain. Trimming removed 5 bases from V and 1 base from J, with 8 bases in between. This CDR3 comprises 13 residues. The germline gives CDR1 MDHEN, CDR2 SYDVKM. The CDR3 is CASSAAANTEAFF. The CDR3 DNA reads TGTGCCAGCAGTGCGGCGGCGAACACTGAAGCTTTCTTT. The whole variable domain, remainder taken from reference TRBV28 and TRBJ1-1, is DVKVTQSSRYLVKRTGEKVFLECVQDMDHENMFWYRQDPGLGLRLIYFSYDVKMKEKGDIPEGYSVSREKKERFSLILESASTNQTSMYLCASSAAANTEAFFGQGTRLTVV.

The chain is built from TRBV19 and TRBJ1-1, with 8 bases fitting TRBD1. Germline CDR1 and CDR2: LNHDA and SQIVND (reference sequence). The V and J ends lost 8 bases and 4 bases, in that order; junction bases with no gene match: 12. The CDR3 is 15 residues long. CDR3 sequence reads: CASCLIRQGRTEAFF. CDR3 in DNA: TGTGCCAGTTGCTTAATCCGACAGGGGCGCACTGAAGCTTTCTTT.

V gene TRBV29-1 combines with J gene TRBJ2-3, with a possible D match to TRBD1 (6 bases). V lost 5 bases and J lost 3, with 21 bases in between. Germline assignment: CDR1 SQVTM and CDR2 ANQGSEA. CDR3 size: 16 residues. As DNA, the CDR3 is TGCAGCGTTTTGGCTCCGGGACACGGCTTTACAGATACGCAGTATTTT. It translates to CSVLAPGHGFTDTQYF.

The rearrangement joins TRBV2 to TRBJ2-1; 7 bases align to TRBD2. The CDR3 sequence is 15 residues long. The junction had 9 bases not matched to a gene; V was cut back by 2 bases and J by 8 bases. Germline lookup yields CDR1 SNHLY and CDR2 FYNNEI. The CDR3 sequence: CASSEKGSAGDEQFF. Written as DNA, the CDR3 is TGTGCCAGCAGTGAAAAAGGGAGTGCGGGGGATGAGCAGTTCTTC.

The chain recombines TRBV28 with TRBJ2-1; TRBD2 matches 7 bases. Germline V gene data show CDR1 as MDHEN and CDR2 as SYDVKM. The CDR3 consists of 14 residues. Germline trimming cut 7 bases from V and 3 bases from J; bases unmatched to any gene: 6. The CDR3 loop is CASISSGIYNEQFF. CDR3 sequence (DNA): TGTGCCAGCATCTCTAGCGGCATCTACAATGAGCAGTTCTTC.

This rearrangement joins TRBV10-3 to TRBJ1-1; D is possibly TRBD1 (5 bases). This CDR3 has 15 residues. Germline V gene data show CDR1 as ENHRY and CDR2 as SYGVKD. Trimming stripped 4 bases from V and 0 bases from J, with 12 bases between. CDR3 DNA sequence: TGTGCCATCAGTGGACAGAGTGTTATGAACACTGAAGCTTTCTTT. Amino acids: CAISGQSVMNTEAFF.

V is TRBV6-6 and J is TRBJ2-1; 11 bases align to TRBD2. V was pared by 0 bases and J by 7 bases, with 2 bases of the junction left unmatched. The germline V gene encodes CDR1 MNHNY and CDR2 SVGAGI (reference sequence). CDR3 length equals 15 residues. CDR3 coding DNA: TGTGCCAGCAGTTACTCAAGACTAGCGGGGAATGAGCAGTTCTTC. Residues: CASSYSRLAGNEQFF.

This chain joins TRBV5-8 and TRBJ2-3; 8 bases align to TRBD1. This CDR3 is built from 15 residues. Germline V lookup: CDR1 SGHTS, CDR2 YDEGEE. After removal of 2 bases from V and 3 bases from J, the junction contained 5 bases not matched to a gene. In nucleotides, the CDR3 is TGTGCCAGCAGCTTCGACAGGGGAGTAACAGATACGCAGTATTTT. It yields the protein CASSFDRGVTDTQYF. The whole variable domain, filled in from reference TRBV5-8 and TRBJ2-3, reads EAGVTQSPTHLIKTRGQQATLRCSPISGHTSVYWYQQALGLGLQFLLWYDEGEERNRGNFPPRFSGRQFPNYSSELNVNALELEDSALYLCASSFDRGVTDTQYFGPGTRLTVL.

This clone was counted a single time. The chain uses TRBV11-3 and TRBJ2-7; 7 bases match TRBD1. CDR3 length: 16 amino acids. The V and J ends lost 6 bases and 4 bases, in that order; junction bases with no gene match: 15. Per germline, CDR1 SGHNT and CDR2 YENEEA. CDR3 protein: CASRPTGDLPPYEQYF. In nucleotides, the CDR3 is TGTGCCAGCAGGCCTACAGGGGATCTCCCGCCATACGAGCAGTACTTC. The whole variable domain, remainder taken from reference TRBV11-3 and TRBJ2-7, is EAGVVQSPRYKIIEKKQPVAFWCNPISGHNTLYWYLQNLGQGPELLIRYENEEAVDDSQLPKDRFSAERLKGVDSTLKIQPAELGDSAVYLCASRPTGDLPPYEQYFGPGTRLTVT.

In this sample, this clone turned up a few times. This sequence joins TRBV27 and TRBJ2-1; 12 bases are shared with TRBD1. The CDR3 totals 15 residues. In germline, CDR1 is MNHEY, CDR2 SMNVEV (reference sequence). V dropped 5 bases and J dropped 11; count of bases not matched to a gene: 10. The CDR3 loop reads CASSEWGTGGRKQFF. CDR3 coding DNA: TGTGCCAGCAGTGAATGGGGGACAGGGGGCCGGAAGCAGTTCTTC.

This clone was found once. The rearrangement links TRBV7-9 to TRBJ1-2; the D gene is possibly TRBD1 (5 bases). The CDR3 runs to 13 residues. The V end was cut by 6 bases, the J end by 4 bases, with 12 bases between. From germline, CDR1 is SEHNR and CDR2 FQNEAQ (reference sequence). The CDR3 bases are TGTGCCAGCAGGGCGCAGGGTGGCTATGGCTACACCTTC. Its protein is CASRAQGGYGYTF.

The chain combines TRBV7-2 with TRBJ1-5; 7 bases are a match to TRBD1. V lost 1 base, J lost 5 bases, and 5 bases stayed unmatched. From germline, CDR1 is SGHTA and CDR2 FQGNSA. This CDR3 comprises 15 residues. CDR3 sequence: CASSLGGTVHQPQHF. CDR3 in DNA: TGTGCCAGCAGCTTAGGGGGGACAGTCCATCAGCCCCAGCATTTT.

Points on this clone: An end of the junction differs from the germline gene, which may be a read error. CDR3 bases: TGTGTAACGGCCAGGGACACTCAAGAGACCCAGCACTTC. It translates to CVTARDTQETQHF. The chain recombines TRBV2 with TRBJ2-5; weak D call: TRBD1 (6 bases). The CDR3 totals 13 residues. The V gene's germline CDR1 is SNHLY and CDR2 FYNNEI.

V is TRBV7-3 and J is TRBJ2-1, with TRBD1 identical over 10 bases. The ends lost 0 bases at V and 6 bases at J; junction bases unmatched: 2. Per germline, CDR1 SGHTA and CDR2 FQGTGA. The CDR3 is made up of 15 amino acids. The CDR3 sequence: CASSLTGTGVNEQFF. The CDR3 DNA reads as TGTGCCAGCAGCTTAACCGGGACAGGGGTCAATGAGCAGTTCTTC.

This chain's CDR3 is CASSTRRGLGADTQYF. As DNA, the CDR3 is TGTGCCAGTAGTACACGGCGGGGGCTTGGCGCAGATACGCAGTATTTT. The chain couples TRBV19 to TRBJ2-3; the D gene is possibly TRBD2 (7 bases). In germline, CDR1 is LNHDA, CDR2 SQIVND (reference sequence). The V end was cut by 4 bases, the J end by 4 bases, with 18 bases between. The length of the CDR3 is 16 residues.

The chain's CDR3 is CASSPELAGRDNEQFF. CDR3 nucleotides: TGTGCCAGCAGTCCGGAACTAGCGGGGAGAGACAATGAGCAGTTCTTC. This rearrangement joins TRBV27 to TRBJ2-1; 10 bases are a match to TRBD2. Germline CDR1 reads MNHEY; CDR2 reads SMNVEV (reference sequence). This CDR3 contains 16 residues. V was clipped by 5 bases and J by 5 bases; unmatched bases: 9.

This chain joins TRBV19 and TRBJ1-2, with 7 bases matching TRBD1. The CDR3 loop spans 15 amino acids. CDR1 LNHDA and CDR2 SQIVND come from the germline V gene (reference sequence). Trimming cost V 7 bases and J 8 bases; bases outside gene matches: 16. CDR3 DNA sequence: TGTGCCAGTAAAAAAGGGACAGAACTTACGGGAGGCTACACCTTC. Translation gives CASKKGTELTGGYTF.

The gene calls are TRBV7-2 and TRBJ1-5; the D is unclear. Per germline, CDR1 SGHTA and CDR2 FQGNSA. The V end lost 2 bases, the J end lost 4 bases, and 15 bases lay between the germline ends. The CDR3 runs to 16 residues. The CDR3 nucleotides read TGTGCCAGCAGCTTAAGCGCGGGAGTTATAAATCAGCCCCAGCATTTT. It specifies CASSLSAGVINQPQHF.

V and J are TRBV5-1 and TRBJ2-2, with TRBD1 identical over 9 bases. CDR3 size: 16 residues. The V gene's germline CDR1 is SGHRS and CDR2 YFSETQ. Losses at the gene ends were 0 bases for V and 5 bases for J; bases not matched to a gene: 5. CDR3: CASSLVGTGRTGELFF. Written as DNA, the CDR3 is TGCGCCAGCAGCTTGGTGGGGACAGGGAGAACCGGGGAGCTGTTTTTT.

This chain's CDR3 is CASSPGTFTQETQYF. The CDR3 DNA sequence: TGTGCCAGCAGCCCGGGGACTTTTACACAAGAGACCCAGTACTTC. J is TRBJ2-5 and V is TRBV7-2; tentatively, D is TRBD2 (6 bases). V was shortened by 5 bases and J by 2 bases, with 15 bases between the two germline ends. From germline, CDR1 is SGHTA and CDR2 FQGNSA. The CDR3 loop spans 15 amino acids.

The gene calls are TRBV5-4 and TRBJ1-1; TRBD1 is a possible D gene (5 bases). This CDR3 comprises 16 residues. The germline CDR1 and CDR2 sequences are SGHNT and YYREEE (reference sequence). V gave up 2 bases and J gave up 7 bases, with 21 bases separating them. CDR3 sequence reads: CASSLGATGHLREAFF. The CDR3 nucleotides read TGTGCCAGCAGCTTAGGAGCAACAGGCCACCTCCGTGAAGCTTTCTTT.

This rearrangement joins TRBV7-9 to TRBJ2-7; TRBD1 matches at 9 bases. The CDR3 is made up of 14 amino acids. Germline CDR1 SEHNR, CDR2 FQNEAQ (reference sequence). V lost 5 bases and J lost 7; bases outside the gene matches: 9. The DNA for the CDR3 is TGTGCCAGCAGCCTGGGACAGGGAGAGCTAGAGCAGTACTTC. It codes for CASSLGQGELEQYF.

The rearrangement uses TRBV7-9 and TRBJ2-1; TRBD2 matches 14 bases. CDR3 length equals 17 residues. Germline trimming cut 4 bases from V and 5 bases from J; bases unmatched to any gene: 7. The germline gives CDR1 SEHNR, CDR2 FQNEAQ (reference sequence). The CDR3 sequence: CASSSYSGLAGDNEQFF. CDR3 nucleotides: TGTGCCAGCAGCTCGTACTCGGGACTAGCGGGAGACAATGAGCAGTTCTTC.

The chain joins TRBV9 to TRBJ2-3, with 12 bases fitting TRBD1. The CDR3 is 19 residues long. CDR1 SGDLS and CDR2 YYNGEE come from the germline V gene. V shed 1 base and J 3 bases; nucleotides not matched to a gene: 12. As DNA, the CDR3 is TGTGCCAGCAGCGTACTGACCGGGACAGGGGGCCTTGAGACAGATACGCAGTATTTT. This sequence encodes CASSVLTGTGGLETDTQYF.